This TCR beta chain was retrieved from a study of T cell changes during pregnancy in multiple sclerosis. This clone was seen only once. Between the trimmed V and J ends, which lost 4 bases and 0 bases, there was a span of 8 bases. The V gene's germline CDR1 is WNHNN and CDR2 SYGVQD (reference sequence). The CDR3 has 14 amino acids. The table came from immunoSEQ multiplex PCR; TCRdb's copy has only in-frame clones and leaves some out. The sample consists of approximately 45,000 clones, 84% of them appearing once. The receptor was derived from a female donor with multiple sclerosis, enrolled in a pregnancy study. This sequence joins TRBV10-1 and TRBJ2-3, with D perhaps matching TRBD1 (5 bases). Material: CD4+ T cells from peripheral blood mononuclear cells, obtained before pregnancy. The CDR3 is CASSAGISTDTQYF. The CDR3 DNA is TGCGCCAGCAGTGCAGGGATTAGCACAGATACGCAGTATTTT.